The 32 T cell receptor beta chains given below trace back to one sample, sequenced in a study of T cell responses to AZD1222 COVID-19 vaccine. Repertoires were generated with immunoSEQ multiplex PCR, while TCRdb's copy carries only in-frame clones and drops some. The table has about 130,000 clones, roughly 92% seen once. The sample in question was peripheral blood, obtained 28 days after the second AZD1222 dose. The receptors shown here come from an adult who received the AZD1222 COVID-19 vaccine.

The genes are TRBV18 and TRBJ2-1; D might be TRBD1 or TRBD2, each matching 6 bases. This CDR3 is 15 amino acids long. Germline lookup yields CDR1 KGHSH and CDR2 LQKENI. V was shortened by 2 bases and J by 5 bases, with 13 bases between the two germline ends. The DNA for the CDR3 is TGTGCCAGCTCACCAGCGACGGGGGCAAACAATGAGCAGTTCTTC. Translating it yields CASSPATGANNEQFF. Filled out from reference TRBV18 and TRBJ2-1, the complete variable domain reads NAGVMQNPRHLVRRRGQEARLRCSPMKGHSHVYWYRQLPEEGLKFMVYLQKENIIDESGMPKERFSAEFPKEGPSILRIQQVVRGDSAAYFCASSPATGANNEQFFGPGTRLTVL.

This chain uses TRBV2 with TRBJ1-5, with a possible D match to TRBD1 (6 bases). Germline-derived CDR1 and CDR2 are SNHLY and FYNNEI. Trimming pared 4 bases from V and 6 bases from J, leaving 13 bases between. This CDR3 region has 14 residues. CDR3 nucleotides: TGTGCCAGCAGTGGAGGGGGAGACGGTCAGCCCCAGCATTTT. The encoded protein is CASSGGGDGQPQHF.

The rearrangement uses TRBV5-6 and TRBJ1-2; TRBD1 matches 9 bases. Germline-derived CDR1 and CDR2 are SGHDT and YYEEEE. Trimming cost V 4 bases and J 3 bases; bases outside gene matches: 1. This CDR3 spans 13 amino acids. The DNA of the CDR3 is TGTGCCAGCAGCCGGGACAGGGACTATGGCTACACCTTC. Translating gives CASSRDRDYGYTF.

This rearrangement joins TRBV7-2 to TRBJ1-1; 10 bases match TRBD1. The germline gives CDR1 SGHTA, CDR2 FQGNSA. V lost 4 bases, J lost 3 bases, and 8 bases stayed unmatched. CDR3 size: 16 residues. The CDR3 bases are TGTGCCAGCAGCTCCGGGACAGGGGCCGGGTACACTGAAGCTTTCTTT. Protein sequence: CASSSGTGAGYTEAFF.

V is TRBV7-2 and J is TRBJ1-4; 7 bases agree with TRBD1. Trimming took 1 base from V and 6 from J; bases not matched to a gene: 5. This CDR3 spans 15 amino acids. Germline lookup yields CDR1 SGHTA and CDR2 FQGNSA. The DNA for the CDR3 is TGTGCCAGCAGCTTAGGCACAGGGGCCGATGAAAAACTGTTTTTT. Its protein is CASSLGTGADEKLFF. Full variable domain (outside the CDR3, taken from reference TRBV7-2 and TRBJ1-4): GAGVSQSPSNKVTEKGKDVELRCDPISGHTALYWYRQSLGQGLEFLIYFQGNSAPDKSGLPSDRFSAERTGGSVSTLTIQRTQQEDSAVYLCASSLGTGADEKLFFGSGTQLSVL.

The gene calls are TRBV18 and TRBJ2-3; D not certain. The CDR3 has 15 residues. The V and J ends lost 0 bases and 1 base respectively, with 8 bases between them. Germline CDR1 KGHSH, CDR2 LQKENI. Here the CDR3 reads CASSPPLSGTDTQYF. CDR3 coding DNA: TGTGCCAGCTCACCACCGCTGTCGGGCACAGATACGCAGTATTTT.

The chain combines TRBV2 with TRBJ2-5, with TRBD2 matching over 9 bases. Losses at the gene ends were 7 bases for V and 4 bases for J; bases not matched to a gene: 10. Germline V gene lookup returns CDR1 SNHLY and CDR2 FYNNEI. The CDR3 is 15 amino acids. CDR3 DNA: TGTGCCAGCATCTCTGCGGGGGGGCCCGGAGAGACCCAGTACTTC. Translation gives CASISAGGPGETQYF.

The chain combines TRBV3-1 (or the pseudogene TRBV3-2) with TRBJ2-1, with TRBD2 matching 9 bases. The germline V gene encodes CDR1 LGHDT and CDR2 YNNKEL (reference sequence). The CDR3 contains 16 residues. With V trimmed by 0 bases and J by 7 bases, 7 bases remained unmatched. The CDR3 is CASSQDRAGGRNEQFF. The CDR3 nucleotides are TGTGCCAGCAGCCAAGATCGGGCGGGGGGGAGAAATGAGCAGTTCTTC.

The CDR3 DNA follows: TGTGCCAGCAGCTTGGAGGGTTCTAGCACAGATACGCAGTATTTT. Its protein is CASSLEGSSTDTQYF. The chain links TRBV3-1 (or the pseudogene TRBV3-2) to TRBJ2-3; the D gene is possibly TRBD2 (6 bases). This CDR3 is built from 15 residues. V lost 5 bases and J lost 0, with 12 bases in between. Germline CDR1 and CDR2: LGHDT and YNNKEL (reference sequence).

This clone was detected only once. The rearrangement uses TRBV7-2 and TRBJ1-4; D might be TRBD1 (6 bases). The length of the CDR3 is 13 residues. From germline, CDR1 is SGHTA and CDR2 FQGNSA. V was pared by 2 bases and J by 8 bases, with 9 bases between. The CDR3 bases are TGTGCCAGCAGCTTACCCCAGGGGGAAAAACTGTTTTTT. Residues: CASSLPQGEKLFF.

The chain has TRBV27 and TRBJ2-3; D is perhaps TRBD1 or TRBD2 (5 bases each). Trimming removed 5 bases from V and 2 bases from J, with 20 bases in between. Germline V gives CDR1 MNHEY, CDR2 SMNVEV (reference sequence). This CDR3 spans 17 amino acids. The CDR3 nucleotides are TGTGCCAGCAGTCGGCTGGGGACCACCAGACACACAGATACGCAGTATTTT. Encoded protein: CASSRLGTTRHTDTQYF.

The chain links TRBV9 to TRBJ1-2, with D perhaps TRBD1 (6 bases). CDR1 is SGDLS and CDR2 is YYNGEE in the germline V gene. This CDR3 is 15 amino acids long. Trimming removed 0 bases from V and 2 bases from J, with 11 bases in between. The CDR3 region has the DNA TGTGCCAGCAGCGTAGGTTGGGGGGCGAACTATGGCTACACCTTC. Translated: CASSVGWGANYGYTF.

The rearrangement links TRBV6-2 or TRBV6-3 to TRBJ1-5; D is unresolved. The V end lost 2 bases, the J end lost 6 bases, and 11 bases lay between the germline ends. The CDR3 contains 14 residues. The germline V gene has CDR1 MNHEY and CDR2 SVGEGT. CDR3 sequence reads: CASSYGAQAQPQHF. In DNA form, the CDR3 reads TGTGCCAGCAGTTACGGAGCCCAGGCTCAGCCCCAGCATTTT.

This clone was detected a few times. The chain employs TRBV6-4 and TRBJ2-3; TRBD2 agrees at 10 bases. The J segment lost 4 bases and the V segment lost 0 bases, leaving 7 bases of the junction unmatched. The CDR3 is made up of 17 amino acids. The V gene's germline CDR1 is MRHNA and CDR2 SNTAGT. The CDR3 nucleotides read TGTGCCAGCAGTGACTCTGGGGAACTAGCGGGATCAGATACGCAGTATTTT. Translation: CASSDSGELAGSDTQYF.

Concerning this clone: Additional DNA sequences in this sample encode the identical CDR3. V gene TRBV30 combines with J gene TRBJ1-5; D gene ambiguous. The CDR3 has 13 residues. With 0 bases removed from V and 4 bases from J, the gap between germline ends came to 7 bases. CDR1 and CDR2 from the germline V gene are GTSNPN and SVGIG (reference sequence). The CDR3 reads CAWSVVGNQPQHF. CDR3 DNA sequence: TGTGCCTGGAGTGTAGTGGGAAATCAGCCCCAGCATTTT.

This rearrangement joins TRBV5-5 to TRBJ1-1; TRBD1 matches 8 bases. J gave up 6 bases and V 7 bases, and 11 bases lay outside the gene matches. CDR3 length: 14 amino acids. The V gene's germline CDR1 is SGHKS and CDR2 YYEKEE (reference sequence). The CDR3 protein is CASLWTGSGAEAFF. CDR3 nucleotide sequence: TGTGCCAGCTTATGGACAGGGTCGGGCGCTGAAGCTTTCTTT.

This chain connects TRBV7-9 to TRBJ2-1; 10 bases line up with TRBD1. The CDR3 sequence is 14 residues long. Germline trimming cut 5 bases from V and 10 bases from J; bases unmatched to any gene: 8. Per the germline V gene, CDR1 is SEHNR and CDR2 is FQNEAQ (reference sequence). This chain's CDR3 is CASSMTGGLVEQFF. CDR3 coding DNA: TGTGCCAGCAGCATGACAGGGGGCCTAGTCGAGCAGTTCTTC.

The chain uses TRBV30 and TRBJ1-3; D possibly corresponds to TRBD1 (5 bases). CDR1 is GTSNPN, CDR2 SVGIG, per germline (reference sequence). V dropped 2 bases and J dropped 3 bases, with 11 bases sitting between them. The CDR3 runs to 14 residues. CDR3 residues: CAWSPGLDGNTIYF. The CDR3 region has the DNA TGTGCCTGGAGTCCGGGACTGGATGGAAACACCATATATTTT. The full variable domain, in which reference TRBV30 and TRBJ1-3 provide the parts outside the CDR3, is SQTIHQWPATLVQPVGSPLSLECTVEGTSNPNLYWYRQAAGRGLQLLFYSVGIGQISSEVPQNLSASRPQDRQFILSSKKLLLSDSGFYLCAWSPGLDGNTIYFGEGSWLTVV.

The gene calls are TRBV10-3 and TRBJ1-1, with TRBD1 as a possible D gene (5 bases). The CDR3 sequence is 14 residues long. The germline V gene has CDR1 ENHRY and CDR2 SYGVKD. V lost 0 bases and J 4 bases, leaving 9 bases between the germline ends. This CDR3 is CAISESFQGTEAFF. The CDR3 nucleotides are TGTGCCATCAGTGAGTCTTTCCAGGGCACTGAAGCTTTCTTT.

The chain's CDR3 is CASSIMGGILNTEAFF. CDR3 nucleotide sequence: TGTGCCAGTAGTATAATGGGGGGCATCCTGAACACTGAAGCTTTCTTT. The gene calls are TRBV19 and TRBJ1-1; D perhaps matches TRBD1 (6 bases). CDR1 and CDR2 (germline): LNHDA, SQIVND (reference sequence). The CDR3 spans 16 residues. Trimming shortened V by 2 bases and J by 0 bases, and 13 bases separated the two germline ends.

The genes are TRBV28 and TRBJ1-2, with D tentatively TRBD1 (5 bases). Trimming left V 6 bases short and J 7 bases short, with 27 bases between. Germline lookup yields CDR1 MDHEN and CDR2 SYDVKM. The CDR3 consists of 17 residues. CDR3 residues: CASRATGTAPTPRGYTF. CDR3 DNA sequence: TGTGCCAGCAGAGCCACCGGGACTGCCCCAACCCCGCGTGGCTACACCTTC.

This clone was recorded only once. V gene TRBV24-1 combines with J gene TRBJ2-1; 10 nucleotides match TRBD2. Germline V gene sequence: CDR1 KGHDR, CDR2 SFDVKD. The CDR3 sequence is 16 residues long. V lost 3 bases and J lost 2; bases outside the gene matches: 3. CDR3 protein: CATSDPSGSPYNEQFF. CDR3 bases: TGTGCCACCAGTGATCCTAGCGGGAGCCCCTACAATGAGCAGTTCTTC.

This clone was found once. The V call is TRBV7-2, the J call TRBJ2-7; D might be TRBD2 (9 bases). The germline gives CDR1 SGHTA, CDR2 FQGNSA. V was pared by 5 bases and J by 0 bases, with 17 bases between. CDR3 length: 16 residues. Written as DNA, the CDR3 is TGTGCCAGCAGCCAGGGGGCTAGCGGGGTCTCCTACGAGCAGTACTTC. This gives the protein CASSQGASGVSYEQYF.

This clone appeared a single time. The V call is TRBV19, the J call TRBJ2-1; 10 nucleotides agree with TRBD1. The germline gives CDR1 LNHDA, CDR2 SQIVND (reference sequence). V was clipped by 3 bases and J by 8 bases; unmatched bases: 7. This CDR3 is 15 amino acids long. The CDR3: CASSIRDRGGDEQFF. The CDR3 coding sequence is TGTGCCAGTAGTATCCGGGACAGGGGTGGCGATGAGCAGTTCTTC.

V and J are TRBV4-2 and TRBJ2-7, with TRBD1 as a possible D gene (6 bases). V lost 4 bases to trimming and J lost 4 bases, with 17 bases between them. Per the germline V gene, CDR1 is LGHNA and CDR2 is YNFKEQ. The CDR3 totals 15 residues. Written as DNA, the CDR3 is TGTGCCAGCAGCCGAGTAGACAGGACACCTTACGAGCAGTACTTC. This sequence encodes CASSRVDRTPYEQYF.

This chain uses TRBV5-5 with TRBJ2-6, with 9 bases fitting TRBD1. The junction had 6 bases not matched to a gene; V was cut back by 3 bases and J by 2 bases. This CDR3 has 17 amino acids. The germline CDR1 and CDR2 sequences are SGHKS and YYEKEE (reference sequence). The CDR3 protein is CASSWGQGRAGANVLTF. For the CDR3, the DNA is TGTGCCAGCAGCTGGGGACAGGGACGGGCTGGGGCCAACGTCCTGACTTTC.

V gene TRBV5-4 combines with J gene TRBJ2-2; D assignment may be TRBD1 or TRBD2 (5 bases each). The CDR3 spans 14 residues. V lost 0 bases and J 4 bases, leaving 7 bases between the germline ends. Germline V CDR1 and CDR2: SGHNT, YYREEE (reference sequence). This chain's CDR3 is CASSLGGVTGELFF. The CDR3 DNA reads as TGTGCCAGCAGCTTGGGAGGGGTCACCGGGGAGCTGTTTTTT.

The rearrangement joins TRBV7-9 to TRBJ1-6, with unresolved D. Between the trimmed V and J ends, which lost 6 bases and 1 base, there was a span of 7 bases. Germline lookup yields CDR1 SEHNR and CDR2 FQNEAQ (reference sequence). The CDR3 is made up of 14 amino acids. The CDR3 loop is CASSRDSYNSPLHF. DNA of the CDR3: TGTGCCAGCAGTAGGGATTCCTATAATTCACCCCTCCACTTT.

V and J are TRBV27 and TRBJ2-7; D remains ambiguous. The CDR3 totals 15 residues. Trimming took off 0 bases at V and 0 bases at J, with 9 bases between the two ends. Germline-derived CDR1 and CDR2 are MNHEY and SMNVEV (reference sequence). The CDR3 DNA is TGTGCCAGCAGTTTATCGCCTACAAACTCCTACGAGCAGTACTTC. It encodes CASSLSPTNSYEQYF.

CDR3 in amino acids: CASSSGQGATGELFF. The DNA for the CDR3 is TGCGCCAGCAGCTCGGGACAGGGGGCCACCGGGGAGCTGTTTTTT. The chain links TRBV5-1 to TRBJ2-2, with 12 positions matching TRBD1. The J segment lost 4 bases and the V segment lost 3 bases, leaving 1 base of the junction unmatched. The CDR3 consists of 15 residues. Germline CDR1 SGHRS, CDR2 YFSETQ.

V gene TRBV19 combines with J gene TRBJ1-2, with D perhaps matching TRBD1 (5 bases). Per the germline V gene, CDR1 is LNHDA and CDR2 is SQIVND (reference sequence). Trimming took 5 bases from V and 2 from J, leaving 9 bases between them. The CDR3 is made up of 13 amino acids. Here the CDR3 reads CASSVGVNYGYTF. CDR3 DNA sequence: TGTGCCAGTAGTGTAGGGGTGAACTATGGCTACACCTTC.

This clone was recorded a few times. The rearrangement links TRBV5-1 to TRBJ2-3; a weak D match, TRBD2 (6 bases). Germline V gene sequence: CDR1 SGHRS, CDR2 YFSETQ. V dropped 4 bases and J dropped 0 bases, with 6 bases sitting between them. The CDR3 has 13 residues. CDR3 region: CASSGTSTDTQYF. CDR3 nucleotide sequence: TGCGCCAGCAGCGGGACTAGCACAGATACGCAGTATTTT. The full variable domain, completed using reference TRBV5-1 and TRBJ2-3, is KAGVTQTPRYLIKTRGQQVTLSCSPISGHRSVSWYQQTPGQGLQFLFEYFSETQRNKGNFPGRFSGRQFSNSRSEMNVSTLELGDSALYLCASSGTSTDTQYFGPGTRLTVL.